This entry describes one T cell receptor beta chain. What this receptor recognizes is not known. The sample holds no much larger clone one base away, and base qualities are not on file. The cohort consisted of some 730 healthy bone marrow donors. At the time of sampling, every cohort member was nominally healthy, though immune exposures that went unrecorded were likely present. The donor was CMV seropositive and was included in the group of 250 to 300 seropositive cohort members. Each donor provided a peripheral blood sample, and peripheral blood mononuclear cells were used for TCR beta sequencing. Genomic DNA was extracted from the blood cell samples with the Qiagen DNeasy Blood Extraction Kit. This specimen belongs to a study of cytomegalovirus exposure and HLA in healthy donors (dated by TCRdb to the late 2010s). About the study as a whole: In an earlier analysis of approximately 640 of the donors, roughly 300 Gb of sequence data and some 120 million unique TCR beta sequences from approximately 180 million T cells were reported. Using immunosequencing, the study profiled T cell repertoires from some 670 subjects and related those repertoires to cytomegalovirus serostatus. To decide whether each TCR beta V gene segment behaved as functional or pseudogenic, an earlier analysis of several hundred of the donors relied on high-throughput TCR beta sequencing. Donor age, sex, ethnicity and CMV serostatus were collected together with the repertoire data. Both class I and class II loci were covered by HLA typing, at four-digit resolution. Among 300 to 450 genotyped donors of the cohort, an average of about 240,000 unique TCR beta nucleotide sequences were sequenced per donor, roughly 18% of them non-productive. Rather than using new phenotypic data, the later analysis identified candidate immune exposures from TCR beta sequences and from how often those sequences occurred across donors. Of the 300 to 500 genotyped donors, roughly 80% were placed in the genetic ancestry cluster associated with self-reported Caucasian donors. The aim of the study was to test whether cataloging public T cell receptors could identify signatures of past pathogen exposure. To predict cytomegalovirus infection status, the study brought together high-throughput TCR immunosequencing, statistical association of individual TCRs with disease status, and machine learning. An early release covering roughly 640 HLA-typed donors comprised about 310 gigabases of sequencing data and roughly 85 million unique TCR sequences. Typing coverage differed by locus: A, B, C, DRB1 and DQB1 were typed in about 620-640 donors, DQA1 in 522, DPA1 in over 600, and DPB1 in approximately 450. A later analysis re-examined previously published TCR beta repertoires from hundreds of donors and added high-resolution HLA genotyping to investigate patterns of TCR occurrence. All discovery cohort repertoires had been generated using a single sequencing platform. Along with the roughly 670-subject first cohort, a separate validation cohort of over a hundred different subjects was used. In a later genetic analysis, genome-wide SNP genotypes for about 65% of the roughly 670 donors were used, and that subset was treated as a discovery cohort. Because of strong linkage in the cohort, roughly five DR-DQ haplotypes were treated as single units for association and clustering.

Library preparation used the immunoSEQ multiplex PCR assay. The multiplex PCR relied on a mix of 60 forward primers for TCR Vbeta segments and 13 reverse primers for TCR Jbeta segments. A multiplex PCR assay on genomic DNA amplified the CDR3 region of rearranged TCR beta genes. Amplified TCR beta libraries were sequenced as 87-base-pair reads on the Illumina HiSeq System. As for how the authors treated the data: In a later analysis, tens of millions of unique TCR beta chains were counted across the approximately 620 repertoires, and roughly 11 million of these chains were shared by at least two donors. Raw reads were error-corrected and collapsed into unique sequences by a nearest-neighbor algorithm in which closely related sequences were merged to remove PCR and sequencing errors. Alignment of CDR3 sequences to IMGT reference sequences was used to assign V, D and J gene segments. Each retained sequence needed at least a six-nucleotide match to both a V gene segment and a J gene segment. A rearrangement was called productive if the CDR3 had no stop codons and remained in frame with V and J, and every other rearrangement was called non-productive. CDR3 was defined according to IMGT convention as the region running from the second conserved V-encoded cysteine to the conserved J-encoded phenylalanine. The earlier analysis of 500 to 750 of the donors excluded any sequence lacking an unambiguous match to a single V gene segment. An earlier analysis of some 500 of the donors classified V segments as functional when productive rearrangements were above 56.7% and as segregating when the standard deviation between donors was above 5%. A statistical classification framework was built for diagnosing cytomegalovirus status from the catalog of TCR beta chain sequences. A later analysis assigned V and J genes by comparing TCR nucleotide sequences with IMGT/GENE-DB human TR gene sequences. Using the TCRdist pipeline, a later analysis assigned CDR3 sequences along with most-parsimonious VDJ recombination scenarios. In a later analysis, each TCR beta chain was defined by its CDR3 amino acid sequence together with its V-gene family, and reads lacking a unique V-gene family were excluded. In a later analysis, a few hundred highly shared, low-generation-probability nucleotide sequences were removed to address suspected cross-contamination and a sequencing artifact. A later analysis calculated a clonal expansion index for each public chain from normalized within-repertoire ranks of inferred template counts. In a later analysis, generation probabilities were computed using a VDJ recombination model fitted to out-of-frame rearrangements, and the results were checked against IGoR. In a later analysis, TCR-TCR, TCR-HLA and TCR-CMV co-occurrence was scored with hypergeometric tests, and a repertoire-size bias correction was applied to TCR pairs. To estimate false discovery rates, a later analysis permuted the HLA or CMV assignments 20 times. In a later analysis, co-occurring TCRs were grouped with DBSCAN, and TCRdist sequence similarity was added when clustering was performed within HLA-allele-positive subsets. Repertoires with fewer than 30,000 or more than 120,000 public chains, plus five repertoires with anomalous nucleotide sharing, were excluded from co-occurrence clustering. TCRdb took over this immuneACCESS table, retaining in-frame rearrangements with V and J assigned. Such tables are incomplete; in checked studies, under half of the missing clones stem from an unresolved V gene, and the remainder is unexplained. The D gene and trimming were derived from the DNA, and the V and J assignments and clone size from that table. The sample includes some 190,000 clones, with more than 75% observed a single time. The ten largest clones capture under 3% of the sample.

Study-wide conclusions, independent of this receptor: Three of the identified cytomegalovirus-associated TCR beta chains were confirmed in vitro to be specific for cytomegalovirus antigens. In a later analysis, HLA-associated TCR beta chains showed more clonal expansion and lower generation probabilities than non-associated chains that were equally common. The sequencing pipeline was judged likely to have produced a cluster of highly shared sequence variants as a technical artifact. Linkage disequilibrium might explain the correlated functional status among segregating V segments, but an unknown experimental factor could not be excluded. According to a later genetic analysis, donors in an Asian-associated ancestry cluster had fewer N-insertions in productive TCRs than the roughly 700-donor mean. A further reported finding was that TCR beta sequences accurately predicted the HLA-A and HLA-B alleles for most subjects in the first cohort. Most TCR sequences were seen in very few donors, while some public TCRs were found in many individuals. The only immune exposure information available for the cohort was CMV serostatus. The study listed 150 to 200 TCR beta chains as associated with cytomegalovirus. Broadly in line with IMGT annotations, most TCR beta V segments showed up in productive rearrangements about 90% or about 30% of the time in an earlier analysis of several hundred of the donors. In a later analysis, TCR association rates were found to vary across HLA loci, with the most associated TCRs seen for DRB1 alleles and the fewest for HLA-C alleles. According to the authors, the approach could potentially be generalized to other disease states and immunological phenotypes. A later genetic analysis associated a missense DCLRE1C variant with V-gene and J-gene trimming of TCR beta chains, and an independent cohort replicated the association. In a later analysis, most CMV-associated TCR beta chains were found to appear HLA-restricted, with HLA associations seemingly driven largely by CMV exposure. Sequencing depth was assumed to be roughly uniform across donors in the presence/absence analyses, though that assumption may not hold. This cohort had only TCR beta chains sequenced, and the lack of alpha or paired-chain data limited which features could be detected. A later analysis associated around 16,000 TCR beta sequences with specific HLA alleles at a false discovery rate of 0.05. Because some donors lacked HLA typing at each locus, the association tests relied only on the typed subset. Assigning TCR associations to individual alleles was difficult when HLA alleles, especially DR and DQ, strongly co-occurred. In both the original and validation cohorts, the classifier was reported to diagnose cytomegalovirus status with high specificity and sensitivity. The earlier analysis of nearly 600 of the donors excluded around 17 rarely observed V segments, including chromosome 9 orphons, because counts were too low. Several of the top co-occurrence clusters appeared to be linked to parvovirus B19, influenza, CMV and Epstein-Barr virus, according to a later analysis.

What was sequenced was PBMCs. This clonotype was obtained from a woman younger than 45 in good health and CMV-seropositive.

The DNA sequence is given as TGTGCCAGCAGCCCAACCGTACCAGGGATCGCGAACACCGGGGAGCTGTTTTTT. Translated, this is CASSPTVPGIANTGELFF. The V and J genes are TRBV7-7 and TRBJ2-2; the D gene is perhaps TRBD1, from 5 matching bases. CDR1 and CDR2, looked up from the germline V gene (reference sequence), are SSHAT and FNYEAQ. Trimming removed 5 bases from V and 0 bases from J, leaving 19 bases between the germline ends. Taken from cysteine to phenylalanine, the CDR3 has 18 residues. Kept here is only the CDR3 DNA, which spans 54 bases and is read in frame from base 1.